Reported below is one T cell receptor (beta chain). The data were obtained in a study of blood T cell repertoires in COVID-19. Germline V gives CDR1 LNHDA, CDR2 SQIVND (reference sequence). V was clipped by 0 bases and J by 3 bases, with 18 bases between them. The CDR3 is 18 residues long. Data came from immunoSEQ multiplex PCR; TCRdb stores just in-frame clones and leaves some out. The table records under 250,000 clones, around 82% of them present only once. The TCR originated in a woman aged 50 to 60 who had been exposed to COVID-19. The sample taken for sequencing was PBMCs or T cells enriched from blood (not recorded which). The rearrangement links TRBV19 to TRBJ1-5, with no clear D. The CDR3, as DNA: TGTGCCAGTAGTATAGATCGGATGAAAAGAACAGTCAATCAGCCCCAGCATTTT. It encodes CASSIDRMKRTVNQPQHF.